This T cell receptor (beta chain) was observed in a study of blood T cell repertoires in COVID-19. Study-wide context: Sites across the United States, Italy and Spain contributed samples from acute and convalescent COVID-19. PBMCs, B-cell-depleted T cells, or T cells provided the cDNA or gDNA that made up the material.

The authors' processing: It was from reference gene primer amplification that nucleated cell counts were estimated. Using immunoSEQ multiplex PCR, the repertoire was profiled, and TCRdb retains in-frame clones only, with some absent. V, J and clone size are those of that table, while D and trimming were read from the DNA. The table lists around 120,000 clones, around 90% of them singletons, with about 4% in the top ten. What was sequenced was peripheral blood. The sequence derives from a man aged 50-60 years with active COVID-19.

The CDR3 is CASSSRDRGATNEKLFF. The CDR3 coding sequence is TGTGCCAGTAGTTCCCGGGACAGGGGTGCAACTAATGAAAAACTGTTTTTT. This chain links TRBV19 with TRBJ1-4, with 10 bases that match TRBD1. CDR3 length: 17 residues. Unmatched junction bases numbered 6, after V lost 5 bases and J lost 0 bases. Germline CDR1 is LNHDA and CDR2 is SQIVND (reference sequence).